Reported below is one T cell receptor beta chain. This CDR3 contains 14 residues. CDR1 and CDR2 (germline): MNHEY, SMNVEV (reference sequence). With V trimmed by 5 bases and J by 3 bases, 4 bases remained unmatched. The table came from immunoSEQ multiplex PCR; TCRdb's copy has only in-frame clones and leaves some out. The sample holds about 200,000 clones; about nine tenths are singletons and the top ten take 5.5% to 7%. This record comes from a study of blood T cell repertoires in COVID-19. This sequence originates from an elderly man with acute or convalescent COVID-19. The genes are TRBV27 and TRBJ2-7; TRBD1 agrees at 10 bases. Material: peripheral blood. The CDR3 protein is CASSIRDRGYEQYF. The CDR3 DNA is TGTGCCAGCAGTATCCGGGACAGGGGCTACGAGCAGTACTTC.